This T cell receptor (beta chain) was identified in a study of regulatory T cells in long-lasting Graves disease. Looking at the study overall: Patients with new Graves' disease had used antithyroid drugs below 3 months. Study-level results: Persistent patients shared more public clonotypes (about 2,600) than new patients (approximately 900). TRBV28, TRBJ1-2 and TRBJ2-5 emerged as the favored segments in persistent disease.

The CDR3 has 11 amino acids. Looked up from germline, CDR1 is SQVTM and CDR2 is ANQGSEA. Trimming took 6 bases from V and 3 from J, leaving 9 bases between them. Remarks on this clonotype: Its antigen is currently unknown.

Time point meaning: newly diagnosed GD, antithyroid drugs for less than 3 months. From PBMCs, RNA was extracted and then used to make the TCR library. For TCR beta, libraries came from iRepertoire HTBI primers and Arm-PCR of CDR3 regions. In the original workflow: Segment identification across samples yielded 55 to 65 TRBV and 12 to 15 TRBJ segments. A single record per CDR3 protein comes from TCRdb applying MiXCR to the multiplex PCR reads. In this record, the V and J calls reflect TCRdb's handling and not the investigators' own analysis. The sample holds approximately 350,000 distinct CDR3 sequences, 16% seen once. These sequences were also reported in another study, on T cells in Graves' hyperthyroidism and ophthalmopathy.

The sequence was obtained from a man aged 35 to 55 with Graves disease. The chain carries TRBV29-1 and TRBJ2-7; no reliable D call. Material: peripheral blood mononuclear cells (PBMCs), obtained at new diagnosis, from a patient treated with antithyroid drugs. CDR3 nucleotides: TGCAGCGTAGCAACCAACTACGAGCAGTACTTC. Its protein is CSVATNYEQYF.